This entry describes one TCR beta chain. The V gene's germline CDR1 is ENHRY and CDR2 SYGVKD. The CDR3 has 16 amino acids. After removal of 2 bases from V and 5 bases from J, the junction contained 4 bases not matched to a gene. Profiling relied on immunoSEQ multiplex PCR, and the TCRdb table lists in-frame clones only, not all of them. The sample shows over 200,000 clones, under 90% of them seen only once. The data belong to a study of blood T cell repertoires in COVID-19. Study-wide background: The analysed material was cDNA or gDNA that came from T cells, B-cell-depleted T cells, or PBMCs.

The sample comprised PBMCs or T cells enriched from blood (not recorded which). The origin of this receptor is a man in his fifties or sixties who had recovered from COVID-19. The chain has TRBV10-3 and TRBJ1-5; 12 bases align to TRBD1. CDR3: CAISEGTGGDDQPQHF. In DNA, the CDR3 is TGTGCCATCAGTGAGGGGACAGGGGGCGACGATCAGCCCCAGCATTTT.